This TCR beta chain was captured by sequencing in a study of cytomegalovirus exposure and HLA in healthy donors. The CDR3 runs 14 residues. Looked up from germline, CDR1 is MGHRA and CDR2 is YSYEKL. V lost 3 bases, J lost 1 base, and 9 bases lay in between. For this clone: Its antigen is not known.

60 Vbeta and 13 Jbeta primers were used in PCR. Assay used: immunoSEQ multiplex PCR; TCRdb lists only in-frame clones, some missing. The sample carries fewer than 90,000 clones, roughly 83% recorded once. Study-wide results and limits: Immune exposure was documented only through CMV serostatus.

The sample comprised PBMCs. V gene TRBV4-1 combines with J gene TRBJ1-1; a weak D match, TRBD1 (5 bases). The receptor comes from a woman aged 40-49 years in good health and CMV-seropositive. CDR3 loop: CASSQGDWNTEAFF. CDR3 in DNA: TGCGCCAGCAGCCAGGGGGACTGGAACACTGAAGCTTTCTTT.